The rows below give T cell receptor beta chains drawn from one sample of a study of CD8 T cells in Susac syndrome. TCRdb called the immunoSEQ multiplex PCR reads again in MiXCR, with one record for every CDR3 protein. The sample carries about 140,000 distinct CDR3 sequences, around 95% recorded once. The material sequenced was CD4+ T cells from PBMCs. The receptor set was obtained from a human donor with multiple sclerosis. The CDR3 runs from the conserved cysteine through the conserved F or W. A D gene is named only where the DNA matches it firmly. A row's size may be missing; if present it is once, few, many or a size class.

j_call d_call clone_size v_call cdr3_nt cdr3_aa
TRBJ2-1 TRBD2 once TRBV15 TGTACCAGGTGTTATAGCGGGAGATACAATGAGCAGTTCTTC CTRCYSGRYNEQFF
TRBJ2-7 . . TRBV27 TGTGCCAGCAGGGACAGCGCGAGCTCCTACGAGCAGTACTTC CASRDSASSYEQYF
TRBJ2-5 TRBD1 . TRBV29-1 TGCAGCGTTGACGACAGGGGAAGAAGGGAGACCCAGTACTTC CSVDDRGRRETQYF
TRBJ2-1 TRBD2 . TRBV4-1 TGCGCCAGCAGCCATTCGGATCTAGCGGGGATTGGAGATGAGCAGTTCTTC CASSHSDLAGIGDEQFF
TRBJ2-4 . . TRBV29-1 TGCAGCGACGGCCCAAAGGGGCCCAAAAACATTCAGTACTTC CSDGPKGPKNIQYF
TRBJ2-2 TRBD2 . TRBV28 TGTGCCAGCAGTTTAACGGGACTAGGGACCGGGGAGCTGTTTTTT CASSLTGLGTGELFF
TRBJ2-5 . once TRBV20-1 TGCAGTGCTAGAGTAGGGCAAGAGACCCAGTACTTC CSARVGQETQYF
TRBJ1-1 . . TRBV20-1 TGCAGTGCTAGTCGTCCCTTGAACACTGAAGCTTTCTTT CSASRPLNTEAFF
TRBJ2-7 TRBD1 . TRBV27 TGTGCCAGCACCCCACAGGGGATCTACGAGCAGTACTTC CASTPQGIYEQYF
TRBJ2-5 . . TRBV20-1 TGCAGTGCTAGAGGTCAAGGGCCCATGGAGACCCAGTACTTC CSARGQGPMETQYF
TRBJ2-3 . . TRBV24-1 TGTGCCACCAGTGATTTGAAGAGGGACACCACAGATACGCAGTATTTT CATSDLKRDTTDTQYF
TRBJ2-7 TRBD2 . TRBV3-1 TGTGCCAGCAGCCAAGCCGCGGACTTGGGACTAGCGCGCTACGAGCAGTACTTC CASSQAADLGLARYEQYF
TRBJ2-5 . . TRBV12-3/TRBV12-4 TGTGCCAGCAGCCTGACTAGATGGGAGACCCAGTACTTC CASSLTRWETQYF
TRBJ2-1 TRBD2 . TRBV3-1 TGTGCCAGCAGCCAGGGACTAGCGGGAGGAGGGCAGTTCTTC CASSQGLAGGGQFF
TRBJ2-5 . . TRBV14 TGTGCCAGCAGCCTTCTTCGGACAGTCCAAGAGACCCAGTACTTC CASSLLRTVQETQYF
TRBJ1-6 . . TRBV11-2 TGTGCCAGCAGCTTAGATGAGAGGAGCTCCTATAATTCACCCCTCCACTTT CASSLDERSSYNSPLHF
TRBJ2-1 TRBD2 . TRBV5-4 TGTGCCAGCAGCGACCGGACTAGCGGTGATGAGCAGTTCTTC CASSDRTSGDEQFF
TRBJ2-3 . . TRBV5-1 TGCGCCAGCAGCTACTACAGGGGAGGAAGTACAGATACGCAGTATTTT CASSYYRGGSTDTQYF
TRBJ1-4 TRBD1 . TRBV6-5 TGTGCCAGCAGTTGGGGACAGCAGAATGAAAAACTGTTTTTT CASSWGQQNEKLFF
TRBJ2-7 . . TRBV14 TGTGCCAGCAGCCCCGAGACCGACAGTCGGTACGAGCAGTACTTC CASSPETDSRYEQYF
TRBJ2-3 . . TRBV11-2 TGTGCCAGCAGCCGTACCGGGACCCTGTCGGCATATACGCAGTATTTT CASSRTGTLSAYTQYF
TRBJ1-5 TRBD1 . TRBV4-1 TGCGCCAGCAGCCAAGATAAGGCCAGGGGGCCCGGTCAGCCCCAGCATTTT CASSQDKARGPGQPQHF
TRBJ2-7 TRBD2 . TRBV7-2 TGTGCCAGCAGTCCAGCGGGAACAGACGAGCAGTACTTC CASSPAGTDEQYF
TRBJ1-5 . . TRBV20-1 TGCAGTGCTAGCCCAGGGCGGAGCAATCAGCCCCAGCATTTT CSASPGRSNQPQHF
TRBJ2-7 . . TRBV2 TGTGCCAGCAGGGACTCCTTCTACGAGCAGTACTTC CASRDSFYEQYF
TRBJ1-2 . . TRBV7-9 TGTGCCAGCAGCTTAGGTAGGACATCCAACTATGGCTACACCTTC CASSLGRTSNYGYTF